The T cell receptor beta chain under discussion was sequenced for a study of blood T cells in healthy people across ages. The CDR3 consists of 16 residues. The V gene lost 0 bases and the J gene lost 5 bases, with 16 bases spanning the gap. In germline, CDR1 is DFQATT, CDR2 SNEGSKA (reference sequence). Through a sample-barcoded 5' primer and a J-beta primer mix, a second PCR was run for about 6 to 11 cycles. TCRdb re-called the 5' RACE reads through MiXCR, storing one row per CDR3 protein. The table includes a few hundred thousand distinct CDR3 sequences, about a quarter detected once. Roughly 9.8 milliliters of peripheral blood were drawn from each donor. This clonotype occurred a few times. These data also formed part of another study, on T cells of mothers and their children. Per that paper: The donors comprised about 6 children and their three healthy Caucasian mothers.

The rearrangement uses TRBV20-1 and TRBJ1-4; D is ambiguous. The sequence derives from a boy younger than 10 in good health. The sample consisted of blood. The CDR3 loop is CSARDRFGEDNEKLFF. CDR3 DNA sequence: TGCAGTGCTAGAGATCGTTTCGGGGAAGACAATGAAAAACTGTTTTTT.